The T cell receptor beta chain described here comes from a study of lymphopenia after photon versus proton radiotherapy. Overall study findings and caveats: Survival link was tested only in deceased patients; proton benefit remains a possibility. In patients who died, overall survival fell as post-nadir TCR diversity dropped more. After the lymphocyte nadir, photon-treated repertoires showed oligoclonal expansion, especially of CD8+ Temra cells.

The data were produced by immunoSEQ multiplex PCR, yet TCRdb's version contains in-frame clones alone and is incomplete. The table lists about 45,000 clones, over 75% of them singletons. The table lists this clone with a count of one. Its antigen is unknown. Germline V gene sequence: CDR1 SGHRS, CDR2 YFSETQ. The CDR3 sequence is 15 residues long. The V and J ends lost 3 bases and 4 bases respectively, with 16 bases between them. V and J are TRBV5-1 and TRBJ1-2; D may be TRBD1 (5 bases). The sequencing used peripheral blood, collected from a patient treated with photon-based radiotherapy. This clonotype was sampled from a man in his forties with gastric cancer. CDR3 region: CASSSGHLPSYGYTF. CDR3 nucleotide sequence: TGCGCCAGCAGCTCAGGACACCTCCCGAGCTATGGCTACACCTTC.